This is a list of T cell receptor beta chains from one sample in a study of cytomegalovirus exposure and HLA in healthy donors. Sequenced by immunoSEQ multiplex PCR; TCRdb stores in-frame clones only, minus some. The sample lists approximately 300,000 clones; about nine tenths were seen once. The source material was PBMCs. These receptors all come from a woman aged 18-29 years in good health and CMV-seronegative. CDR3s include the opening cysteine and the closing phenylalanine or tryptophan. The D gene is left open where the match is weak. The size field is filled for only some rows; it gives once, few, many or a size class.

D: TRBD2; V: TRBV11-3; size: .; J: TRBJ2-5; DNA: TGTGCCAGCAGCTACGGGGGGGTAGAGACCCAGTACTTC; CDR3: CASSYGGVETQYF
D: .; V: TRBV10-3; size: .; J: TRBJ2-7; DNA: TGTGCCGTCTGCGGGGCTCCAGGGTACGAGCAGTACTTC; CDR3: CAVCGAPGYEQYF
D: TRBD2; V: TRBV7-3; size: .; J: TRBJ2-2; DNA: TGTGCCAGCAGCCAGACTAGCGCCACCGGGGAGCTGTTTTTT; CDR3: CASSQTSATGELFF
D: .; V: TRBV20-1; size: .; J: TRBJ1-2; DNA: TGCAGTGCTAGCTTAGATCCCGGCTACACCTTC; CDR3: CSASLDPGYTF
D: TRBD1; V: TRBV5-1; size: .; J: TRBJ2-7; DNA: TGCGCCAGCAGCTTGGAGGGACAGGTCTACGAGCAGTACTTC; CDR3: CASSLEGQVYEQYF
D: .; V: TRBV27; size: .; J: TRBJ2-6; DNA: TGTGCCAGCGGCGGGGACTCTGGGGCCAACGTCCTGACTTTC; CDR3: CASGGDSGANVLTF
D: .; V: TRBV2; size: few; J: TRBJ2-1; DNA: TGTGCCAGCAGTGACTTTAGCGGAACTGGTGAGCAGTTCTTC; CDR3: CASSDFSGTGEQFF
D: .; V: TRBV5-4; size: .; J: TRBJ2-7; DNA: TGTGCCAGCAGCTTGGGGGTCGGGTCGACCTACGAGCAGTACTTC; CDR3: CASSLGVGSTYEQYF
D: .; V: TRBV4-3; size: once; J: TRBJ2-7; DNA: TGCGCCAGCAGCCCCGACTGGGGCGGAAGCTCCTACGAGCAGTACTTC; CDR3: CASSPDWGGSSYEQYF
D: .; V: TRBV6-1; size: .; J: TRBJ1-1; DNA: TGTGCCAGCAGTGTCCCCCTCCTGAACACTGAAGCTTTCTTT; CDR3: CASSVPLLNTEAFF
D: TRBD2; V: TRBV11-2; size: once; J: TRBJ2-5; DNA: TGTGCCAGCAGCCCGCGGCGACTAGCGGGAGTGTTGGAGACCCAGTACTTC; CDR3: CASSPRRLAGVLETQYF
D: .; V: TRBV29-1; size: .; J: TRBJ1-5; DNA: TGCAGCGTTGAAGTTACTACCGGGCAGCCCCAGCATTTT; CDR3: CSVEVTTGQPQHF
D: .; V: TRBV7-6; size: .; J: TRBJ2-5; DNA: TGTGCCAGCAGCTTATCCGTGGAGACCCAGTACTTC; CDR3: CASSLSVETQYF
D: TRBD1; V: TRBV4-3; size: .; J: TRBJ2-1; DNA: TGCGCCAGCAGCCCGGACAGGGGCGATGAGCAGTTCTTC; CDR3: CASSPDRGDEQFF
D: TRBD2; V: TRBV15; size: .; J: TRBJ2-1; DNA: TGTGCCACCAGCAGCCTGGGACTAGCGGGAGTCATCGATGAGCAGTTCTTC; CDR3: CATSSLGLAGVIDEQFF
D: TRBD2; V: TRBV4-3; size: .; J: TRBJ2-1; DNA: TGCGCCAGCAGCCAAGGAGCGGGAGGGCCGGGTGAGCAGTTCTTC; CDR3: CASSQGAGGPGEQFF
D: .; V: TRBV7-6; size: once; J: TRBJ1-5; DNA: TGTGCCAGCAGTGAAACAGGGAGGGGTCGCAATCAGCCCCAGCATTTT; CDR3: CASSETGRGRNQPQHF
D: .; V: TRBV28; size: .; J: TRBJ1-1; DNA: TGTGCCAGCACCTCCCCGAACACTGAAGCTTTCTTT; CDR3: CASTSPNTEAFF
D: TRBD1; V: TRBV29-1; size: few; J: TRBJ1-2; DNA: TGCAGCGTTGAAGATCGGCAGGGGGCTGATGGCTACACCTTC; CDR3: CSVEDRQGADGYTF
D: TRBD1; V: TRBV5-1; size: .; J: TRBJ1-1; DNA: TGCGCCAGCAGCAGGACAGGGGACACTGAAGCTTTCTTT; CDR3: CASSRTGDTEAFF
D: .; V: TRBV2; size: .; J: TRBJ1-2; DNA: TGTGCCAGCAAGGAGGGTTGGATCTATGGCTACACCTTC; CDR3: CASKEGWIYGYTF
D: TRBD2; V: TRBV7-2; size: .; J: TRBJ2-7; DNA: TGTGCCAGCAGCTTACGGACTAGCCTTATAGACGAGCAGTACTTC; CDR3: CASSLRTSLIDEQYF
D: TRBD1; V: TRBV6-6; size: .; J: TRBJ2-7; DNA: TGTGCCAGCAGCCACAGGGGTCAATACGAGCAGTACTTC; CDR3: CASSHRGQYEQYF
D: .; V: TRBV27; size: .; J: TRBJ1-5; DNA: TGTGCCAGCAGTTTAGCAGGGCTTCAGCCCCAGCATTTT; CDR3: CASSLAGLQPQHF
D: TRBD2; V: TRBV7-9; size: .; J: TRBJ2-1; DNA: TGTGCCAGCAGCTCGACTAGCGGAGCATACAATGAGCAGTTCTTC; CDR3: CASSSTSGAYNEQFF
D: .; V: TRBV9; size: .; J: TRBJ2-7; DNA: TGTGCCAGCAACAGGGATGCCCTAGGGGAGCAGTACTTC; CDR3: CASNRDALGEQYF
D: TRBD1; V: TRBV19; size: .; J: TRBJ1-4; DNA: TGTGCCAGTAGTATAGCAACAGGGGGCTTTGGTGAAAAACTGTTTTTT; CDR3: CASSIATGGFGEKLFF
D: TRBD1; V: TRBV6-5; size: .; J: TRBJ1-3; DNA: TGTGCCAGCAGTGCGCAGGGGGTCTCTGGAAACACCATATATTTT; CDR3: CASSAQGVSGNTIYF
D: TRBD2; V: TRBV29-1; size: .; J: TRBJ2-1; DNA: TGCAGCGTTAAGCGACTAGCGGGTGGCAATGAGCAGTTCTTC; CDR3: CSVKRLAGGNEQFF
D: .; V: TRBV4-2; size: .; J: TRBJ1-2; DNA: TGTGCCAGCAGCCAAGATGTGGGCGAATCTAACTATGGCTACACCTTC; CDR3: CASSQDVGESNYGYTF
D: .; V: TRBV19; size: .; J: TRBJ2-7; DNA: TGTGCCAGTACAGGAGGACTACTCTACGAGCAGTACTTC; CDR3: CASTGGLLYEQYF
D: TRBD1; V: TRBV7-2; size: .; J: TRBJ1-5; DNA: TGTGCCAGCAGCTTCGGACAGGGCGGGGGTCAGCCCCAGCATTTT; CDR3: CASSFGQGGGQPQHF
D: TRBD1; V: TRBV27; size: .; J: TRBJ1-4; DNA: TGTGCCAGCAGCAAGACCGGGACAGGGGGCGTTGGGGATGAAAAACTGTTTTTT; CDR3: CASSKTGTGGVGDEKLFF
D: .; V: TRBV7-2; size: .; J: TRBJ1-4; DNA: TGTGCCAGCAGCTTAGTACTTAGTGAAAAACTGTTTTTT; CDR3: CASSLVLSEKLFF
D: .; V: TRBV6-5; size: .; J: TRBJ1-2; DNA: TGTGCCAGCAGTCAAGCCGGATTGTCACAGGTTTTC; CDR3: CASSQAGLSQVF
D: TRBD2; V: TRBV9; size: .; J: TRBJ2-3; DNA: TGTGCCAGCAGCGTAGACCGAGCGGGAGGGGTCGGAGATACGCAGTATTTT; CDR3: CASSVDRAGGVGDTQYF
D: TRBD1; V: TRBV27; size: .; J: TRBJ2-7; DNA: TGTGCCAGCAGTTTAAGGGGACAGGGGTTCTACGAGCAGTACTTC; CDR3: CASSLRGQGFYEQYF
D: .; V: TRBV19; size: .; J: TRBJ2-7; DNA: TGTGCCAGTAGTAGCGGAATCTCCTACGAGCAGTACTTC; CDR3: CASSSGISYEQYF
D: TRBD1; V: TRBV11-1; size: .; J: TRBJ2-1; DNA: TGTGCCAGCAGTGCAGCCCAGGGGGCCCCGGAGCAGTTCTTC; CDR3: CASSAAQGAPEQFF
D: TRBD2; V: TRBV19; size: .; J: TRBJ2-2; DNA: TGTGCCAGTAGTACGATAGCGGGAGCGGCCGGGGAGCTGTTTTTT; CDR3: CASSTIAGAAGELFF
D: .; V: TRBV14; size: .; J: TRBJ2-3; DNA: TGTGCCAGCAGCCAAGACGTTACTAGCACAGATACGCAGTATTTT; CDR3: CASSQDVTSTDTQYF
D: .; V: TRBV5-1; size: few; J: TRBJ2-5; DNA: TGCGCCAGCAGCTTCGGGGAGGAGACCCAGTACTTC; CDR3: CASSFGEETQYF
D: TRBD1; V: TRBV7-8; size: few; J: TRBJ2-2; DNA: TGTGCCAGCAGCAGTCCGGGACAGCTCTCCGGGGAGCTGTTTTTT; CDR3: CASSSPGQLSGELFF
D: TRBD2; V: TRBV29-1; size: once; J: TRBJ2-7; DNA: TGCAGCGGGCTAGCGGAGACCTACGAGCAGTACTTC; CDR3: CSGLAETYEQYF
D: .; V: TRBV11-3; size: .; J: TRBJ2-1; DNA: TGTGCCAGCAGCGCCCAGGTTTACAATGAGCAGTTCTTC; CDR3: CASSAQVYNEQFF
D: TRBD2; V: TRBV5-4; size: .; J: TRBJ2-1; DNA: TGTGCCAGCAGCTTGGCCCCTGTGAGTGGTAGCGGGTATTCGTTCTTC; CDR3: CASSLAPVSGSGYSFF
D: TRBD2; V: TRBV9; size: .; J: TRBJ2-6; DNA: TGTGCCAGCAGCGTAGTGATCCGGAGCGGGAGGAACTCTTCTGGGGCCAACGTCCTGACTTTC; CDR3: CASSVVIRSGRNSSGANVLTF
D: TRBD2; V: TRBV11-2; size: .; J: TRBJ2-7; DNA: TGTGCCAGCACCGGGGGACTAGCGGGAGATTTGGACTTC; CDR3: CASTGGLAGDLDF
D: TRBD2; V: TRBV6-6; size: .; J: TRBJ2-7; DNA: TGTGCCAGCAATCGACGGGAGGTAGACGAGCAGTACTTC; CDR3: CASNRREVDEQYF
D: TRBD2; V: TRBV14; size: .; J: TRBJ2-2; DNA: TGTGCCAGCCGGCTAGCGGGAGCCGGGGAGCTGTTTTTT; CDR3: CASRLAGAGELFF
D: .; V: TRBV6-5; size: .; J: TRBJ1-2; DNA: TGTGCCAGCAGAACTGGGGGCGGCTACACCTTC; CDR3: CASRTGGGYTF
D: TRBD1; V: TRBV7-9; size: .; J: TRBJ2-5; DNA: TGTGCCAGCAGCTTAGCCGTAGGGGGCGTGGAGACCCAGTACTTC; CDR3: CASSLAVGGVETQYF
D: .; V: TRBV7-3; size: .; J: TRBJ2-2; DNA: TGTGCCAGCAGCTTATTCAAGAACACCGGGGAGCTGTTTTTT; CDR3: CASSLFKNTGELFF
D: TRBD1; V: TRBV10-2; size: .; J: TRBJ2-7; DNA: TGCGCCAGCAGTGCCCCGGGACAGGGGAGCCTGAACGAGCAGTACTTC; CDR3: CASSAPGQGSLNEQYF
D: .; V: TRBV7-8; size: .; J: TRBJ2-3; DNA: TGTGCCAGCAGCTCCACCGGGACTGCGGATACGCAGTATTTT; CDR3: CASSSTGTADTQYF
D: TRBD2; V: TRBV5-1; size: few; J: TRBJ2-2; DNA: TGCGCCAGCAGCGAGAACCCACTAGCGGGAGATACCGGGGAGCTGTTTTTT; CDR3: CASSENPLAGDTGELFF
D: .; V: TRBV18; size: .; J: TRBJ1-4; DNA: TGTGCCAGCTCACCTCGACAGGATGAAAAACTGTTTTTT; CDR3: CASSPRQDEKLFF
D: .; V: TRBV10-3; size: .; J: TRBJ1-2; DNA: TGTGCCATCAGTGGCGGGACCCAGATTGGCTACACCTTC; CDR3: CAISGGTQIGYTF
D: TRBD1; V: TRBV4-1; size: .; J: TRBJ2-5; DNA: TGCGCCAGCAGCCCCCGGGACAGGTCGGGCGAAGAGACCCAGTACTTC; CDR3: CASSPRDRSGEETQYF